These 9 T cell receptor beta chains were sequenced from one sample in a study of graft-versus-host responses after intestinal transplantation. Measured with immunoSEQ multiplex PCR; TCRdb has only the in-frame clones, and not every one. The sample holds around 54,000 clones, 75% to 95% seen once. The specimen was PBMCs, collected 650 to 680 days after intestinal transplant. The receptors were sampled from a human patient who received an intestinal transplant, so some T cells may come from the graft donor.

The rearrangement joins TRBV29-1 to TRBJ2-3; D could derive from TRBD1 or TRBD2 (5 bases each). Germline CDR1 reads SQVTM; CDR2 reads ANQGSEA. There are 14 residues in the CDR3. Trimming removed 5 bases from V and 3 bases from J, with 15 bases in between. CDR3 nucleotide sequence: TGCAGCGTTAACGGCAGGGAGAGGACAGATACGCAGTATTTT. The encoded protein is CSVNGRERTDTQYF.

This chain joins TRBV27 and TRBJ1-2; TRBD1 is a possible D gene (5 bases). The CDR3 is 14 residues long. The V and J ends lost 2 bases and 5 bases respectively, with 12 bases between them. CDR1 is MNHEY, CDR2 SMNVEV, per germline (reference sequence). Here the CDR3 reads CASSLKGPFYGYTF. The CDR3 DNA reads TGTGCCAGCAGTTTAAAGGGACCTTTTTATGGCTACACCTTC.

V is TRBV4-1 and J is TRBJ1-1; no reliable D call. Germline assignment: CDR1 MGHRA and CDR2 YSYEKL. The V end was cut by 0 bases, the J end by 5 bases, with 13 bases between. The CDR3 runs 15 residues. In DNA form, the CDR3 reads TGCGCCAGCAGCCAAGATCCGGGGAGCCAAACTGAAGCTTTCTTT. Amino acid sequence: CASSQDPGSQTEAFF.

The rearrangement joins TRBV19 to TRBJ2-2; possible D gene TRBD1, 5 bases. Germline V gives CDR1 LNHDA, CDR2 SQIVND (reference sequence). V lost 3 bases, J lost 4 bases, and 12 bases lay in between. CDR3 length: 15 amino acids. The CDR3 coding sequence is TGTGCCAGTAGTATCTGGCTCGACAGCACCGGGGAGCTGTTTTTT. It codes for CASSIWLDSTGELFF.

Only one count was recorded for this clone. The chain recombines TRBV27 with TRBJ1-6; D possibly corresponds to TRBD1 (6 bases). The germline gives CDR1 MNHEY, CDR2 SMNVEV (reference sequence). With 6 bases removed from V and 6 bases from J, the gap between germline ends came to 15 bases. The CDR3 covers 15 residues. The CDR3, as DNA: TGTGCCAGCAGGACATCACAGGGAGCTAATTCACCCCTCCACTTT. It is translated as CASRTSQGANSPLHF.

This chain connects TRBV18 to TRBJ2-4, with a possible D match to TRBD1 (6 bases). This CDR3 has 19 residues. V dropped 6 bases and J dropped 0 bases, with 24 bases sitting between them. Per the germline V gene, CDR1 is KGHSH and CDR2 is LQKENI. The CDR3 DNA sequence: TGTGCCAGCTCCCCTATCCTACAGGGTCCCCCAATAGCCAAAAACATTCAGTACTTC. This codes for CASSPILQGPPIAKNIQYF.

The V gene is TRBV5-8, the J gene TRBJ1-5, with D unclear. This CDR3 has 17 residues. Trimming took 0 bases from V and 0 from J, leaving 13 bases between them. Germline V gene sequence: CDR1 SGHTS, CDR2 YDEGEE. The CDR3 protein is CASSLEFVASSNQPQHF. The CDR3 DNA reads TGTGCCAGCAGCTTGGAATTTGTAGCATCTAGCAATCAGCCCCAGCATTTT.

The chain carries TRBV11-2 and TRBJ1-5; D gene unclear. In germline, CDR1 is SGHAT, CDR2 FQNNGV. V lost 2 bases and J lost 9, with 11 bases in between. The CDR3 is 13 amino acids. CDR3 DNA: TGTGCCAGCAGCTTACTGGAATTGGGGCCCCAGCATTTT. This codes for CASSLLELGPQHF.

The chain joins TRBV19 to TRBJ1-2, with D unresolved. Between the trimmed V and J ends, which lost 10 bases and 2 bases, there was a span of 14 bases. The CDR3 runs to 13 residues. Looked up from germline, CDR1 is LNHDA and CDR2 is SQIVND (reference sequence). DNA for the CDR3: TGTGCCACCACCGGGGAAACGAACTATGGCTACACCTTC. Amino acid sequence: CATTGETNYGYTF.